These T cell receptor beta chains were read from a single sample in a study of blood T cell repertoires in COVID-19. Assay: immunoSEQ multiplex PCR; the TCRdb copy retains only in-frame clones and omits some. The sample lists about 200,000 clones; around 81% were seen once. The specimen was peripheral blood. Every receptor here comes from a man aged 55-75 years with COVID-19, enrolled during active disease. CDR3s include the opening cysteine and the closing phenylalanine or tryptophan. The D gene is left open where the match is weak. Rows may omit the clone size; those that give it use once, few, many or a size class.

CDR3 protein,CDR3 DNA,clone size,D gene,V gene,J gene
CASSLRLESGHEQFF,TGTGCCAGCAGCTTGCGACTAGAATCTGGCCATGAGCAGTTCTTC,.,.,TRBV11-3,TRBJ2-1
CASSPQAMNTEAFF,TGTGCCAGCAGTCCGCAGGCCATGAACACTGAAGCTTTCTTT,.,.,TRBV6-5,TRBJ1-1
CASSVPSANVLTF,TGTGCCAGCAGCGTCCCTTCGGCCAACGTCCTGACTTTC,once,.,TRBV9,TRBJ2-6
CASSPHSRDGYTF,TGTGCCAGCAGCCCCCACTCCAGGGATGGCTACACCTTC,.,.,TRBV7-9,TRBJ1-2
CASSAYTGFDEQFF,TGCGCCAGCAGCGCCTATACAGGGTTCGATGAGCAGTTCTTC,.,.,TRBV5-1,TRBJ2-1
CASSLGQSYGYTF,TGTGCCAGCAGTTTAGGGCAGTCCTATGGCTACACCTTC,.,.,TRBV28,TRBJ1-2
CASRQEGTRNTEAFF,TGCGCCAGCAGACAGGAGGGTACTAGGAACACTGAAGCTTTCTTT,.,.,TRBV4-1,TRBJ1-1
CASSLGQTPETQYF,TGCGCCAGCAGCTTGGGACAGACCCCAGAGACCCAGTACTTC,.,.,TRBV5-1,TRBJ2-5
CASSSGVTTGELFF,TGCGCCAGCAGCTCAGGGGTTACCACCGGGGAGCTGTTTTTT,.,.,TRBV5-1,TRBJ2-2
CAISDILAGTYNEQFF,TGTGCCATCAGTGATATCCTAGCGGGAACCTACAATGAGCAGTTCTTC,.,TRBD2,TRBV10-3,TRBJ2-1
CASSLVGGWSTEAFF,TGTGCCAGCAGCTTAGTAGGGGGTTGGAGCACTGAAGCTTTCTTT,few,.,TRBV7-2,TRBJ1-1
CASSLGGRPNYGYTF,TGTGCCAGCAGCTTAGGTGGCCGCCCGAACTATGGCTACACCTTC,.,.,TRBV7-2,TRBJ1-2
CASSILSGRGYNEQFF,TGTGCCAGTAGTATACTTAGCGGGAGGGGATACAATGAGCAGTTCTTC,.,TRBD2,TRBV19,TRBJ2-1
CSVEGQAGEEEKLFF,TGCAGCGTTGAAGGTCAGGCGGGGGAAGAGGAAAAACTGTTTTTT,once,.,TRBV29-1,TRBJ1-4
CASSLGQGNTEAFF,TGTGCCAGCAGCCTGGGGCAGGGGAACACTGAAGCTTTCTTT,.,.,TRBV4-2,TRBJ1-1
CASSSGQREQFF,TGTGCCAGCAGTTCCGGACAGCGGGAGCAGTTCTTC,.,.,TRBV6-5,TRBJ2-1
CASSPTRTAEKLFF,TGTGCCAGCTCACCCACGCGGACAGCTGAAAAACTGTTTTTT,.,.,TRBV18,TRBJ1-4
CSAPGGDEKLFF,TGCAGCGCTCCCGGGGGGGATGAAAAACTGTTTTTT,.,.,TRBV29-1,TRBJ1-4
CASSVGFTNEKLFF,TGTGCCAGCAGTGTCGGGTTCACTAATGAAAAACTGTTTTTT,once,.,TRBV2,TRBJ1-4
CASSRDRGWEAFF,TGTGCCAGTAGTAGGGACAGGGGGTGGGAAGCTTTCTTT,.,TRBD1,TRBV19,TRBJ1-1
CASSFRTAGGTVHEQFF,TGCGCCAGCAGCTTCCGAACCGCGGGGGGCACCGTCCATGAGCAGTTCTTC,once,TRBD2,TRBV5-1,TRBJ2-1
CASSSRANYGYTF,TGTGCCAGCAGCTCCCGGGCTAACTATGGCTACACCTTC,.,.,TRBV5-4,TRBJ1-2
CASSLVDSPIEPQHF,TGTGCCAGCAGCTTAGTGGACAGTCCAATAGAGCCCCAGCATTTT,.,.,TRBV7-2,TRBJ1-5
CASSLRSGYEQYF,TGTGCCAGCAGCCTTAGATCGGGCTACGAGCAGTACTTC,.,.,TRBV3-1/TRBV3-2,TRBJ2-7
CASSLHTNYGYTF,TGTGCCAGCAGCTTACACACTAACTATGGCTACACCTTC,.,.,TRBV7-2,TRBJ1-2
CASSLGPGGSNQPQHF,TGTGCCAGCAGCTTAGGACCGGGGGGAAGCAATCAGCCCCAGCATTTT,.,.,TRBV7-2,TRBJ1-5
CATSRERGQESSYEQYF,TGTGCCACCAGCAGAGAGAGAGGACAGGAATCCTCCTACGAGCAGTACTTC,few,TRBD1,TRBV15,TRBJ2-7
CASSARQERDEQFF,TGTGCCAGCAGCGCCCGACAGGAGAGGGATGAGCAGTTCTTC,.,.,TRBV4-2,TRBJ2-1
CASSQEGNYGYTF,TGTGCCAGCAGCCAGGAGGGGAACTATGGCTACACCTTC,once,.,TRBV3-1/TRBV3-2,TRBJ1-2
CASSLAPLNEQFF,TGTGCCAGCAGTTTGGCCCCGCTCAATGAGCAGTTCTTC,.,.,TRBV28,TRBJ2-1
CASSPPASGSYEQFF,TGTGCCAGCAGCCCGCCCGCTAGCGGGAGTTATGAGCAGTTCTTC,.,TRBD2,TRBV5-4,TRBJ2-1
CASSYTGLYEQYF,TGTGCCAGCAGTTACACAGGGTTGTACGAGCAGTACTTC,few,.,TRBV27,TRBJ2-7
CASSLGTGQPPEAFF,TGTGCCAGCAGTTTAGGAACGGGACAGCCCCCTGAAGCTTTCTTT,few,TRBD1,TRBV28,TRBJ1-1
CASSQDPIGGESYEQYF,TGCGCCAGCAGCCAAGACCCCATTGGAGGGGAGTCCTACGAGCAGTACTTC,.,.,TRBV4-1,TRBJ2-7
CASSMSTGVYEQYF,TGTGCCAGTAGTATGAGTACAGGGGTATACGAGCAGTACTTC,.,TRBD1,TRBV19,TRBJ2-7
CASSLTPGQGGTDTQYF,TGTGCCAGCAGCCTTACCCCGGGACAGGGAGGAACAGATACGCAGTATTTT,.,TRBD1,TRBV5-5,TRBJ2-3
CAISESEGGNQPQHF,TGTGCCATCAGTGAGTCCGAAGGAGGCAATCAGCCCCAGCATTTT,.,.,TRBV10-3,TRBJ1-5
CASGSQVAGVFF,TGTGCCAGTGGGTCCCAGGTGGCAGGGGTGTTTTTT,.,.,TRBV6-1,TRBJ1-4
CAISPDRVETQYF,TGTGCCATCAGTCCCGACCGGGTGGAGACCCAGTACTTC,.,.,TRBV10-3,TRBJ2-5
CASSEPRDADTQYF,TGCGCCAGCAGTGAGCCCAGGGATGCAGATACGCAGTATTTT,.,.,TRBV10-1,TRBJ2-3
CASSVQTGGSADYGYTF,TGTGCCAGCAGCGTTCAGACAGGGGGCTCTGCAGACTATGGCTACACCTTC,.,TRBD1,TRBV9,TRBJ1-2
CASSLVGVGMSNEQFF,TGTGCCAGCAGCTTAGTAGGGGTGGGGATGTCCAATGAGCAGTTCTTC,.,.,TRBV7-2,TRBJ2-1
CATSRGQGAINQPQHF,TGTGCCACCAGCAGAGGACAGGGGGCCATCAATCAGCCCCAGCATTTT,.,TRBD1,TRBV15,TRBJ1-5
CASSPGTGLYNSPLHF,TGTGCCAGCAGCCCCGGGACAGGGCTCTATAATTCACCCCTCCACTTT,.,TRBD1,TRBV5-4,TRBJ1-6
CAWSVDRNQPQHF,TGTGCCTGGAGCGTGGACAGGAATCAGCCCCAGCATTTT,.,TRBD1,TRBV30,TRBJ1-5
CASSLGPKETQYF,TGTGCCAGCAGTTTAGGGCCGAAAGAGACCCAGTACTTC,.,.,TRBV12-3/TRBV12-4,TRBJ2-5
CASSPRTGDQPQHF,TGTGCCAGCAGCCCGAGGACAGGGGATCAGCCCCAGCATTTT,few,TRBD1,TRBV6-5,TRBJ1-5
CASTSRSSYNEQFF,TGTGCCAGCACCTCGCGAAGCTCCTACAATGAGCAGTTCTTC,.,.,TRBV6-5,TRBJ2-1
CASSLIFREAQYF,TGTGCCAGCAGTTTAATATTCCGAGAGGCCCAGTACTTC,.,.,TRBV12-3/TRBV12-4,TRBJ2-5
CASSYSSGGPYEQFF,TGTGCCAGCAGTTACTCTTCGGGAGGGCCTTATGAGCAGTTCTTC,.,TRBD2,TRBV6-2/TRBV6-3,TRBJ2-1
CASSDRRGTSYYEQYF,TGTGCCAGCAGTGATAGGAGAGGGACATCTTACTACGAGCAGTACTTC,.,.,TRBV2,TRBJ2-7
CASTRWGVNEKLFF,TGTGCCAGCACTCGGTGGGGGGTTAATGAAAAACTGTTTTTT,.,.,TRBV28,TRBJ1-4
CAIRNTSYEQYF,TGTGCCATCAGGAACACCTCCTACGAGCAGTACTTC,.,.,TRBV10-3,TRBJ2-7
CASSQEGQVNQPQHF,TGTGCCAGCAGCCAAGAGGGACAGGTCAATCAGCCCCAGCATTTT,.,TRBD1,TRBV4-2,TRBJ1-5
CASSVGGSRNEQFF,TGTGCCAGCAGCGTCGGGGGGAGTCGCAATGAGCAGTTCTTC,.,TRBD2,TRBV9,TRBJ2-1
CASSIPGLETQYF,TGTGCCAGTAGTATTCCGGGACTGGAGACCCAGTACTTC,.,.,TRBV19,TRBJ2-5